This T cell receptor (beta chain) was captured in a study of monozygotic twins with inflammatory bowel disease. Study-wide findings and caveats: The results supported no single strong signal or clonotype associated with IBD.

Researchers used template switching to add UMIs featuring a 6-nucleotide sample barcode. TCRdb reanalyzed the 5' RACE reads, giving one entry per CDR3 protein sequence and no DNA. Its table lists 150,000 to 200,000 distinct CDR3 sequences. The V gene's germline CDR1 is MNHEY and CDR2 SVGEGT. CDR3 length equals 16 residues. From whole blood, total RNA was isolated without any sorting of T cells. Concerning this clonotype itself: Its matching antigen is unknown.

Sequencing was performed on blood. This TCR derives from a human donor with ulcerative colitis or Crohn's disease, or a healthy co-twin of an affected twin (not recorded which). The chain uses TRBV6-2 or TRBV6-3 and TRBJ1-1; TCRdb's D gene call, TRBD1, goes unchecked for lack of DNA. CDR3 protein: CASSYSTWTGGTEAFF.